The 24 T cell receptor beta chains below were found in one sample sequenced in a study of cytomegalovirus exposure and HLA in healthy donors. Amplification used 60 Vbeta primers and 13 Jbeta primers. Assay used: immunoSEQ multiplex PCR; TCRdb lists only in-frame clones, some missing. The sample carries approximately 140,000 clones, approximately 84% recorded once. Sequencing was carried out using PBMCs. The source of these receptors is a boy between 2 and 10 years old in good health and CMV-seronegative.

The chain carries TRBV7-9 and TRBJ1-2, with 7 bases fitting TRBD1. This CDR3 spans 16 amino acids. V lost 5 bases, J lost 4 bases, and 13 bases stayed unmatched. Germline CDR1 and CDR2: SEHNR and FQNEAQ (reference sequence). The CDR3 DNA reads as TGTGCCAGCAGCCCACACAACAGGGGTGAGGGCTATGGCTACACCTTC. This codes for CASSPHNRGEGYGYTF.

About this clone: Other DNA sequences in the sample encode the same CDR3. The chain has TRBV30 and TRBJ1-3; 8 positions agree with TRBD1. V lost 5 bases, J lost 4 bases, and 10 bases stayed unmatched. The CDR3 runs 15 residues. Germline loops: CDR1 GTSNPN, CDR2 SVGIG (reference sequence). The CDR3 region is CAWAWDRLGGNTIYF. In nucleotides, the CDR3 is TGTGCCTGGGCCTGGGACAGGTTGGGAGGAAACACCATATATTTT.

The CDR3 spells CATGQSYGYTF. The CDR3 DNA reads TGTGCCACTGGACAGAGTTATGGCTACACCTTC. V is TRBV10-3 and J is TRBJ1-2; the D gene is possibly TRBD1 (6 bases). Germline V gene lookup returns CDR1 ENHRY and CDR2 SYGVKD. The CDR3 contains 11 residues. V lost 10 bases, J lost 5 bases, and 11 bases lay in between.

The V and J genes are TRBV4-2 and TRBJ1-4, with 7 nucleotides matching TRBD1. This CDR3 is 18 amino acids long. V was pared by 1 base and J by 7 bases, with 15 bases of the junction left unmatched. Looked up from germline, CDR1 is LGHNA and CDR2 is YNFKEQ. The CDR3 region is CASSQVIGQGDEIEKLFF. The CDR3 coding sequence is TGTGCCAGCAGCCAAGTTATAGGGCAGGGGGATGAGATTGAAAAACTGTTTTTT.

The chain has TRBV4-3 and TRBJ1-5; D remains unclear. There are 15 residues in the CDR3. Germline values: CDR1 LGHNA, CDR2 YSLEER. V was cut by 1 base and J by 5 bases, with 12 bases left in between. Here the CDR3 reads CASSQGTGWDQPQHF. The CDR3 DNA follows: TGCGCCAGCAGCCAAGGTACGGGGTGGGATCAGCCCCAGCATTTT.

The chain employs TRBV27 and TRBJ1-1; possible D gene TRBD1, 5 bases. V was clipped by 0 bases and J by 4 bases, with 6 bases between them. The CDR3 spans 13 residues. CDR1 and CDR2 from the germline V gene are MNHEY and SMNVEV (reference sequence). The CDR3 protein is CASSLSGGTEAFF. CDR3 DNA: TGTGCCAGCAGTTTATCCGGGGGCACTGAAGCTTTCTTT.

The V call is TRBV29-1, the J call TRBJ1-5; possibly TRBD1 for D (6 bases). Trimming took 4 bases from V and 3 from J, leaving 10 bases between them. Germline values: CDR1 SQVTM, CDR2 ANQGSEA. The length of the CDR3 is 13 residues. This chain's CDR3 is CSVATGPNQPQHF. As DNA, the CDR3 is TGCAGCGTTGCAACAGGGCCCAATCAGCCCCAGCATTTT.

The chain combines TRBV6-1 with TRBJ1-1; D remains unclear. The CDR3 consists of 13 residues. CDR1 and CDR2 (germline): MNHNS, SASEGT. V was pared by 2 bases and J by 1 base, with 5 bases between. The CDR3 sequence: CASSETRNTEAFF. DNA of the CDR3: TGTGCCAGCAGTGAAACACGGAACACTGAAGCTTTCTTT.

The chain couples TRBV1 to TRBJ1-2. TRBV1 is termed a pseudogene. This CDR3 is built from 21 residues. This chain's CDR3 is CTSSQKKTMLSVFTPGYGYTF. CDR3 sequence (DNA): TGCACCAGCAGCCAGAAAAAAACAATGCTTTCGGTCTTTACTCCGGGCTATGGCTACACCTTC.

The chain has TRBV4-3 and TRBJ2-3, with D possibly TRBD1 on 5 matching bases. This CDR3 contains 15 residues. V lost 1 base, J lost 3 bases, and 11 bases lay in between. CDR1 and CDR2 (germline): LGHNA, YSLEER. This chain's CDR3 is CASSQAGSQTDTQYF. The CDR3 coding sequence is TGCGCCAGCAGCCAAGCAGGGTCACAAACAGATACGCAGTATTTT.

This clone was observed a single time. This chain connects TRBV16 to TRBJ1-1; 7 bases fit TRBD1. The CDR3 extends over 14 amino acids. Losses at the gene ends were 6 bases for V and 6 bases for J; bases not matched to a gene: 10. The V gene's germline CDR1 is KGHSY and CDR2 FQNENV. For the CDR3, the DNA is TGTGCCAGCAGTCTTACAGGGGAAGGAGCTGAAGCTTTCTTT. Amino acids: CASSLTGEGAEAFF. The variable domain in full, completed from reference TRBV16 and TRBJ1-1, reads GEEVAQTPKHLVRGEGQKAKLYCAPIKGHSYVFWYQQVLKNEFKFLISFQNENVFDETGMPKERFSAKCLPNSPCSLEIQATKLEDSAVYFCASSLTGEGAEAFFGQGTRLTVV.

This sequence joins TRBV27 and TRBJ2-5; D is uncertain. The CDR3 extends over 12 amino acids. V gave up 6 bases and J gave up 9 bases, with 14 bases separating them. Germline V gives CDR1 MNHEY, CDR2 SMNVEV (reference sequence). CDR3 residues: CASSPKRPPQYF. The CDR3 region has the DNA TGTGCCAGCAGCCCGAAGAGGCCCCCCCAGTACTTC.

This chain joins TRBV30 and TRBJ1-4, with TRBD1 matching over 7 bases. CDR3 length: 14 residues. V shed 5 bases and J 4 bases; nucleotides not matched to a gene: 7. From germline, CDR1 is GTSNPN and CDR2 SVGIG (reference sequence). The CDR3 sequence: CAWGPGQINEKLFF. CDR3 nucleotide sequence: TGTGCCTGGGGTCCGGGACAGATTAATGAAAAACTGTTTTTT.

The chain is built from TRBV15 and TRBJ1-2; unclear D gene. V lost 0 bases and J lost 7, with 12 bases in between. Germline V CDR1 and CDR2: LNHNV, YYDKDF (reference sequence). This CDR3 comprises 14 residues. CDR3 sequence reads: CATSRDPAGGGYTF. The CDR3 bases are TGTGCCACCAGCAGAGATCCAGCAGGAGGTGGCTACACCTTC. The variable domain in full, with the rest retrieved from reference TRBV15 and TRBJ1-2, is DAMVIQNPRYQVTQFGKPVTLSCSQTLNHNVMYWYQQKSSQAPKLLFHYYDKDFNNEADTPDNFQSRRPNTSFCFLDIRSPGLGDTAMYLCATSRDPAGGGYTFGSGTRLTVV.

This chain joins TRBV19 and TRBJ2-1; 8 bases map to TRBD2. Per the germline V gene, CDR1 is LNHDA and CDR2 is SQIVND (reference sequence). The CDR3 has 17 amino acids. Trimming took 2 bases from V and 3 from J; bases not matched to a gene: 9. This CDR3 is CASSITSGGGSYNEQFF. CDR3 nucleotides: TGTGCCAGTAGTATAACCTCGGGGGGGGGCAGCTACAATGAGCAGTTCTTC. Supplemented by reference TRBV19 and TRBJ2-1, the full variable domain reads DGGITQSPKYLFRKEGQNVTLSCEQNLNHDAMYWYRQDPGQGLRLIYYSQIVNDFQKGDIAEGYSVSREKKESFPLTVTSAQKNPTAFYLCASSITSGGGSYNEQFFGPGTRLTVL.

This clone was seen once. J is TRBJ2-5 and V is TRBV6-5; D not resolved. The CDR3 has 16 residues. Germline V CDR1 and CDR2: MNHEY, SVGAGI. V lost 2 bases, J lost 0 bases, and 13 bases lay in between. CDR3 loop: CASSYSLEWDQETQYF. CDR3 DNA sequence: TGTGCCAGCAGTTACAGTCTGGAGTGGGACCAAGAGACCCAGTACTTC.

The chain employs TRBV5-8 and TRBJ2-2, with D tentatively TRBD1 (6 bases). There are 17 residues in the CDR3. Germline V lookup: CDR1 SGHTS, CDR2 YDEGEE. Trimming removed 5 bases from V and 2 bases from J, with 19 bases in between. The CDR3 DNA sequence: TGTGCCAGCAGACCGATTACAGGGCGAGCCAACACCGGGGAGCTGTTTTTT. As protein: CASRPITGRANTGELFF.

This clone was seen only once. The chain recombines TRBV5-1 with TRBJ2-5; 7 bases match TRBD2. The CDR3 is made up of 14 amino acids. Germline V gene data show CDR1 as SGHRS and CDR2 as YFSETQ. J gave up 5 bases and V 1 base, and 5 bases lay outside the gene matches. The CDR3 sequence is CASSLKGEGETQYF. CDR3 nucleotide sequence: TGCGCCAGCAGCTTGAAAGGGGAGGGCGAGACCCAGTACTTC.

The chain is built from TRBV10-1 and TRBJ1-1; tentative D call: TRBD1 (5 bases). Trimming stripped 2 bases from V and 3 bases from J, with 19 bases between. This CDR3 has 17 amino acids. The germline V gene has CDR1 WNHNN and CDR2 SYGVQD (reference sequence). CDR3 amino acids: CASSEAVSGVRYTEAFF. As DNA, the CDR3 is TGCGCCAGCAGTGAGGCCGTATCGGGGGTAAGATACACTGAAGCTTTCTTT.

V and J are TRBV7-3 and TRBJ2-2; D is unclear. Germline CDR1 reads SGHTA; CDR2 reads FQGTGA. Between the trimmed V and J ends, which lost 6 bases and 5 bases, there was a span of 10 bases. The CDR3 length is 13 residues. For the CDR3, the DNA is TGTGCCAGCAGGGCGGCGTCTACCGGGGAGCTGTTTTTT. It codes for CASRAASTGELFF.

The genes are TRBV5-4 and TRBJ1-1; 8 bases are shared with TRBD1. The V gene end was trimmed by 1 base and the J gene end by 5 bases; junction bases not matched to a gene: 4. The CDR3 has 14 residues. The germline V gene encodes CDR1 SGHNT and CDR2 YYREEE (reference sequence). The CDR3 DNA reads TGTGCCAGCAGCTTGAGACAGGGGAGGACTGAAGCTTTCTTT. Protein product: CASSLRQGRTEAFF.

The chain couples TRBV30 to TRBJ2-3, with 7 bases lining up with TRBD2. V gave up 3 bases and J gave up 1 base; unmatched junction bases: 10. The CDR3 is 16 residues long. From germline, CDR1 is GTSNPN and CDR2 SVGIG (reference sequence). The CDR3 loop is CAWRPLAAKGTDTQYF. The CDR3 nucleotides read TGTGCCTGGAGGCCTCTAGCGGCAAAGGGCACAGATACGCAGTATTTT.

This clone has only one observation. The chain is built from TRBV14 and TRBJ1-1; D not resolved. This CDR3 region has 13 residues. Trimming shortened V by 9 bases and J by 2 bases, and 13 bases separated the two germline ends. Germline values: CDR1 SGHDN, CDR2 FVKESK. The CDR3 protein is CASSPTGNTEAFF. In nucleotides, the CDR3 is TGTGCCAGTTCCCCTACGGGTAACACTGAAGCTTTCTTT.

CDR3 sequence: CASSPRGRGDNEQFF. CDR3 bases: TGTGCCAGCAGTCCAAGGGGACGGGGGGACAATGAGCAGTTCTTC. The chain is built from TRBV6-5 and TRBJ2-1; 7 bases agree with TRBD2. The junction had 9 bases not matched to a gene; V was cut back by 5 bases and J by 5 bases. Germline V gene sequence: CDR1 MNHEY, CDR2 SVGAGI. The CDR3 spans 15 residues.